What follows are 21 T cell receptor beta chains derived from one specimen sequenced in a study of breast tumors, draining lymph nodes, adjacent tissues. TCRdb redid the calling of the multiplex PCR reads with MiXCR, one entry per CDR3 protein. The table includes approximately 130,000 distinct CDR3 sequences, more than 20% detected once. Samples came from axillary lymph nodes draining the breast cancer. Sequencing was performed on axillary lymph node tissue. Receptors originate from a female donor with breast cancer. Some clones in this sample may be carry-over from other donors' samples.

At least ten counts were recorded for this clonotype. The V gene is TRBV20-1, the J gene TRBJ2-3; possibly TRBD1 for D (6 bases). From germline, CDR1 is DFQATT and CDR2 SNEGSKA (reference sequence). V was pared by 1 base and J by 2 bases, with 16 bases between. CDR3 length: 16 residues. The DNA of the CDR3 is TGCAGTGCTAGAGGCCCCGCCAGGGGCAACACAGATACGCAGTATTTT. This sequence encodes CSARGPARGNTDTQYF.

This clonotype appeared many times. The V and J genes are TRBV28 and TRBJ2-5, with 14 bases matching TRBD2. The CDR3 is made up of 16 amino acids. The J segment lost 5 bases and the V segment lost 5 bases, leaving 7 bases of the junction unmatched. Per germline, CDR1 MDHEN and CDR2 SYDVKM. CDR3 amino acids: CASSATSGRARETQYF. DNA for the CDR3: TGTGCCAGCAGTGCGACTAGCGGGAGGGCCAGGGAGACCCAGTACTTC.

This clonotype appeared many times. The J gene is TRBJ2-7, the V gene TRBV6-2 or TRBV6-3; D is unresolved. Germline CDR1 MNHEY, CDR2 SVGEGT. This CDR3 spans 15 amino acids. Between the trimmed V and J ends, which lost 5 bases and 2 bases, there was a span of 16 bases. CDR3 region: CASSSTDLITYEQYF. CDR3 nucleotide sequence: TGTGCCAGCAGTAGTACAGACCTAATTACCTACGAGCAGTACTTC.

This clonotype came up a few times. The DNA for the CDR3 is TGCGCCAGCAGCTTGGGGGCCGGGACTCGGAAAGAGACCCAGTACTTC. Its translation is CASSLGAGTRKETQYF. The chain uses TRBV5-1 and TRBJ2-5, with a possible D match to TRBD2 (6 bases). The germline V and J ends were trimmed by 0 bases and 3 bases, with 15 bases remaining between them. CDR1 is SGHRS and CDR2 is YFSETQ in the germline V gene. This CDR3 contains 16 residues.

Of note for this clonotype: Since a much larger clone is just one base distant, this may be a read error. The rearrangement links TRBV19 to TRBJ2-7; the D gene is possibly TRBD1 (6 bases). This CDR3 contains 14 residues. The V and J ends lost 8 bases and 3 bases respectively, with 17 bases between them. Per germline, CDR1 LNHDA and CDR2 SQIVND (reference sequence). In DNA form, the CDR3 reads TGTGCCAGTGGTCGACAGGAGTCCTACTACGAGCAGTACTTC. This encodes CASGRQESYYEQYF.

This clonotype was seen many times. The rearrangement links TRBV28 to TRBJ1-6, with a possible D match to TRBD1 (5 bases). Trimming left V 7 bases short and J 10 bases short, with 17 bases between. CDR1 and CDR2 from the germline V gene are MDHEN and SYDVKM. The length of the CDR3 is 14 residues. Written as DNA, the CDR3 is TGTGCCAGCAACGTTGTGGAGGGGCGCTCACCCCTCCACTTT. As protein: CASNVVEGRSPLHF. The whole variable domain, remainder taken from reference TRBV28 and TRBJ1-6, is DVKVTQSSRYLVKRTGEKVFLECVQDMDHENMFWYRQDPGLGLRLIYFSYDVKMKEKGDIPEGYSVSREKKERFSLILESASTNQTSMYLCASNVVEGRSPLHFGNGTRLTVT.

This clonotype appeared many times. In DNA, the CDR3 is TGCAGTGCTCTCGCGAGACAGGGGGCACACGAGCAGTACTTC. Translating gives CSALARQGAHEQYF. This rearrangement joins TRBV20-1 to TRBJ2-7, with 10 bases that match TRBD1. The CDR3 is made up of 14 amino acids. Germline trimming cut 5 bases from V and 5 bases from J; bases unmatched to any gene: 9. Germline CDR1 reads DFQATT; CDR2 reads SNEGSKA (reference sequence).

In the case of this clonotype: A single base separates this from a much larger clone, so it may be a read error. The V and J genes are TRBV2 and TRBJ2-5; 8 bases agree with TRBD2. The length of the CDR3 is 13 residues. Germline CDR1 and CDR2: SNHLY and FYNNEI. The junction had 4 bases not matched to a gene; V was cut back by 7 bases and J by 3 bases. The CDR3 DNA reads TGTGCCAGCACTCGTAGCGGGGAAGAGACCCAGTACTTC. Translating gives CASTRSGEETQYF.

The chain is built from TRBV28 and TRBJ2-6, with D maybe TRBD1 (6 bases). Trimming took off 3 bases at V and 5 bases at J, with 14 bases between the two ends. The germline V gene encodes CDR1 MDHEN and CDR2 SYDVKM. The CDR3 is made up of 16 amino acids. The CDR3 region is CASSLKGGVRANVLTF. The CDR3 DNA reads as TGTGCCAGCAGTTTGAAAGGGGGTGTTAGGGCCAACGTCCTGACTTTC.

At least ten counts were recorded for this clonotype. This chain joins TRBV29-1 and TRBJ2-5; D perhaps matches TRBD2 (6 bases). This CDR3 comprises 13 residues. Germline values: CDR1 SQVTM, CDR2 ANQGSEA. With 7 bases removed from V and 2 bases from J, the gap between germline ends came to 14 bases. DNA for the CDR3: TGCAGCGGCGGCCGGGGGTTACAAGAGACCCAGTACTTC. It is translated as CSGGRGLQETQYF.

This clonotype occurred many times. V gene TRBV15 combines with J gene TRBJ2-7; D is perhaps TRBD2 (5 bases). The CDR3 consists of 14 residues. The V end was cut by 6 bases, the J end by 7 bases, with 19 bases between. Germline values: CDR1 LNHNV, CDR2 YYDKDF (reference sequence). The CDR3 protein is CATSRAVPPAEQYF. The CDR3 nucleotides are TGTGCCACCAGTCGAGCGGTCCCCCCTGCGGAGCAGTACTTC.

A remark on this clonotype: A single base separates this from a much larger clone, so it may be a read error. The genes are TRBV7-9 and TRBJ2-2; TRBD1 agrees at 9 bases. CDR3 size: 14 residues. Germline CDR1 SEHNR, CDR2 FQNEAQ (reference sequence). The CDR3 sequence is CASSGDRESGKLFF. The CDR3 DNA sequence: TGTGCCAGCAGCGGGGACAGGGAATCCGGGAAGCTGTTTTTT. Variable domain in full (rest from reference TRBV7-9 and TRBJ2-2): DTGVSQNPRHKITKRGQNVTFRCDPISEHNRLYWYRQTLGQGPEFLTYFQNEAQLEKSRLLSDRFSAERPKGSFSTLEIQRTEQGDSAMYLCASSGDRESGKLFFGEGSRLTVL.

This clonotype has just a few counts. The chain combines TRBV6-1 with TRBJ2-6, with TRBD1 matching over 8 bases. The CDR3 is 18 amino acids. V was clipped by 5 bases and J by 1 base; unmatched bases: 10. Germline CDR1 and CDR2: MNHNS and SASEGT. The DNA of the CDR3 is TGTGCCAGCAGTACAGACAGGGGACGGAATTCTGGGGCCAACGTCCTGACTTTC. It translates to CASSTDRGRNSGANVLTF.

Many counts were recorded for this clonotype. The chain joins TRBV6-2 or TRBV6-3 to TRBJ1-5; tentative D call: TRBD1 (5 bases). CDR1 and CDR2 (germline): MNHEY, SVGEGT. This CDR3 has 16 residues. The germline V and J ends were trimmed by 5 bases and 4 bases, with 18 bases remaining between them. CDR3 loop: CASSQIKTGTNQPQHF. CDR3 nucleotide sequence: TGTGCCAGCAGTCAGATCAAAACCGGGACGAATCAGCCCCAGCATTTT.

The sample holds many counts of this clonotype. This chain connects TRBV4-1 to TRBJ2-1, with 9 bases lining up with TRBD2. With V trimmed by 0 bases and J by 0 bases, 6 bases remained unmatched. CDR3 length: 18 amino acids. Germline CDR1 is MGHRA and CDR2 is YSYEKL. Written as DNA, the CDR3 is TGCGCCAGCAGCCAAGAGTCTAGCGGGGTCAGCTCCTACAATGAGCAGTTCTTC. Protein product: CASSQESSGVSSYNEQFF.

This clonotype was counted at least ten times. The gene calls are TRBV7-2 and TRBJ2-5; D is undetermined. The CDR3 covers 14 residues. V lost 0 bases and J 4 bases, leaving 9 bases between the germline ends. In germline, CDR1 is SGHTA, CDR2 FQGNSA. The CDR3 coding sequence is TGTGCCAGCAGCTTAGCCTCACGGCGAGAGACCCAGTACTTC. Encoded protein: CASSLASRRETQYF.

Many counts were recorded for this clonotype. V and J are TRBV2 and TRBJ1-2, with a tentative D call TRBD1 (6 bases). CDR3 length: 13 amino acids. In germline, CDR1 is SNHLY, CDR2 FYNNEI. V was clipped by 5 bases and J by 3 bases, with 10 bases between them. CDR3 bases: TGTGCCAGCAGTCCGGGGGCGGACTATGGCTACACCTTC. This codes for CASSPGADYGYTF.

This clonotype has a count of ten or more. The rearrangement uses TRBV10-3 and TRBJ1-4, with D unresolved. CDR1 is ENHRY, CDR2 SYGVKD, per germline. V was trimmed by 0 bases and J by 1 base, leaving 9 bases between them. The length of the CDR3 is 16 residues. CDR3 DNA: TGTGCCATCAGTGAGTCGGGCCAAAGAACTAATGAAAAACTGTTTTTT. Its protein product is CAISESGQRTNEKLFF.

This chain uses TRBV19 with TRBJ2-1; 10 bases line up with TRBD2. The V segment lost 3 bases and the J segment 3 bases; nucleotides outside the gene matches: 5. The CDR3 totals 16 residues. Germline V gene lookup returns CDR1 LNHDA and CDR2 SQIVND (reference sequence). CDR3: CASSISSSGSYNEQFF. DNA of the CDR3: TGTGCCAGTAGTATTTCTTCTAGCGGGAGCTACAATGAGCAGTTCTTC.

This clonotype showed up many times. The chain is built from TRBV30 and TRBJ2-3; 8 bases are a match to TRBD1. Germline assignment: CDR1 GTSNPN and CDR2 SVGIG (reference sequence). Trimming took 1 base from V and 2 from J; bases not matched to a gene: 5. The CDR3 is 15 amino acids. CDR3 protein: CAWSDRGRFTDTQYF. CDR3 nucleotide sequence: TGTGCCTGGAGTGACAGGGGGAGGTTCACAGATACGCAGTATTTT.

This clonotype was counted at least ten times. V and J are TRBV5-5 and TRBJ2-5, with 7 bases identical to TRBD1. With V trimmed by 0 bases and J by 5 bases, 7 bases remained unmatched. The CDR3 totals 15 residues. The germline gives CDR1 SGHKS, CDR2 YYEKEE (reference sequence). The CDR3: CASSLGGGGWETQYF. CDR3 nucleotides: TGTGCCAGCAGCTTGGGAGGGGGCGGTTGGGAGACCCAGTACTTC.